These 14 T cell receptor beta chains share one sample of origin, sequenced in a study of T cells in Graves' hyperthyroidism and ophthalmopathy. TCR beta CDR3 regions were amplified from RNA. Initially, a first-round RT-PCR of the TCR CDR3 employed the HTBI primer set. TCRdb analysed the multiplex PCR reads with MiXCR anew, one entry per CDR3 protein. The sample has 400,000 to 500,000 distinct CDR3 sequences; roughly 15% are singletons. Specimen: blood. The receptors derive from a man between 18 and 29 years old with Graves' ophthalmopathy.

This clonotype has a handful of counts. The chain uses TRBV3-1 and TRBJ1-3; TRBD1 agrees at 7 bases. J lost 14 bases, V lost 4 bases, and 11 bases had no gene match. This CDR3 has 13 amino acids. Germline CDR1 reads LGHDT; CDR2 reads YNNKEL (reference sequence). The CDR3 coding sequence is TGTGCCAGCAGCCGCGGGGACACCGGGACAGTATATTTT. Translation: CASSRGDTGTVYF.

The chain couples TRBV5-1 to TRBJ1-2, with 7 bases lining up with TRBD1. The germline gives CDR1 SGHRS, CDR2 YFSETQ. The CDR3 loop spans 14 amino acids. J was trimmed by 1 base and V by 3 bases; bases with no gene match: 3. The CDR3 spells CASSSPGGNYGYTF. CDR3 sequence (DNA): TGCGCCAGCAGCTCCCCAGGGGGTAACTATGGCTACACCTTC.

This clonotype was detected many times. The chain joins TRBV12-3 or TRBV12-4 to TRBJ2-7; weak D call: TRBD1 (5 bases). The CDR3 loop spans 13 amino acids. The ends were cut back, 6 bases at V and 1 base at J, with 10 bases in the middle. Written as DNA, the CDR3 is TGTGCCAGCAGGCAATCAGGGTCCTACGAGCAGTACTTC. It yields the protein CASRQSGSYEQYF.

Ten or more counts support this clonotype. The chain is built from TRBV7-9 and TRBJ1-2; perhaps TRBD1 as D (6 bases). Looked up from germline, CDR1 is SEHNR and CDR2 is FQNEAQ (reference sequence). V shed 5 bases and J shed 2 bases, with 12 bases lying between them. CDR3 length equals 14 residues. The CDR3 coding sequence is TGTGCCAGCAGCCTGACAGGCGAGAACTATGGCTACACCTTC. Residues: CASSLTGENYGYTF.

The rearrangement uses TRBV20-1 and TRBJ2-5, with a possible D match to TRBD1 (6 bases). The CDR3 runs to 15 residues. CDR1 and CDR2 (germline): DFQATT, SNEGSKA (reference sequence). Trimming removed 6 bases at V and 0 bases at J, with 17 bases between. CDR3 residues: CSAHTGTQYQETQYF. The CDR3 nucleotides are TGCAGTGCCCATACCGGGACACAGTACCAAGAGACCCAGTACTTC.

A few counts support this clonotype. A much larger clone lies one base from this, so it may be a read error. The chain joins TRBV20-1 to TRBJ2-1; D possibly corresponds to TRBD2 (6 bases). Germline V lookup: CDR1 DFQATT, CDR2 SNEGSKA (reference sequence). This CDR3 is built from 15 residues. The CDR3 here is CSARDIGGTYSEQFF. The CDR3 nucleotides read TGCAGTGCTAGAGATATTGGCGGGACCTACAGTGAGCAGTTCTTC.

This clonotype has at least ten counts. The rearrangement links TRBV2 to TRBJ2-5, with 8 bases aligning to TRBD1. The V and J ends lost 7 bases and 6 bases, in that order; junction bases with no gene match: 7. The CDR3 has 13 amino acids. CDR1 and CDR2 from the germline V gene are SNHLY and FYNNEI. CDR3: CASNGQGMKTQYF. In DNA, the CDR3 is TGTGCCAGCAATGGACAGGGTATGAAGACCCAGTACTTC.

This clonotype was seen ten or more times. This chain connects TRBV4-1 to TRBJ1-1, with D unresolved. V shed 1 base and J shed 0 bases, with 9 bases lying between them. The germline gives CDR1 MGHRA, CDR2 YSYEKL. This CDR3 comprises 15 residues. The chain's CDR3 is CASSQGAQMNTEAFF. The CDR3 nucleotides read TGCGCCAGCAGCCAAGGGGCCCAAATGAACACTGAAGCTTTCTTT.

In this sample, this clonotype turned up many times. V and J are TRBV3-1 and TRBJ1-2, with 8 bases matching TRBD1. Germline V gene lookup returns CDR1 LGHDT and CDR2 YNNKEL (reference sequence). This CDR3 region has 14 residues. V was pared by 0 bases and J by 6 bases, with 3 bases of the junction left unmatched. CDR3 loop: CASSQDGQGDGYTF. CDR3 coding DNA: TGTGCCAGCAGCCAAGATGGACAGGGAGATGGCTACACCTTC.

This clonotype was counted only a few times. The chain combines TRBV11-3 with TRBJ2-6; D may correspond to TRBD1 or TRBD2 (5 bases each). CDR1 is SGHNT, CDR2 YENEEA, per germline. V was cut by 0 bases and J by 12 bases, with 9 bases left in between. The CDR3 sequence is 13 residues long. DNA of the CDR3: TGTGCCAGCAGCTTAGATGGGGGTAGCGTCCTGACTTTC. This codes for CASSLDGGSVLTF.

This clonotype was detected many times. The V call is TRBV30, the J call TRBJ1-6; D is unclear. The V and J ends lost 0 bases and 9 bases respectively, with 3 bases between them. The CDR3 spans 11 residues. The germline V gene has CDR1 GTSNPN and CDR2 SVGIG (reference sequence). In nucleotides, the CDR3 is TGTGCCTGGAGTGTACGTTCACCCCTCCACTTT. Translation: CAWSVRSPLHF.

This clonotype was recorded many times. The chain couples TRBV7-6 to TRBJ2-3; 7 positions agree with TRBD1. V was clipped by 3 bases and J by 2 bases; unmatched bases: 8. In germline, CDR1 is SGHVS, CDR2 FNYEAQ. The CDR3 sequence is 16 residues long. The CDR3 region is CASSFDRQGPTDTQYF. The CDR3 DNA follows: TGTGCCAGCAGCTTCGACAGACAGGGCCCCACAGATACGCAGTATTTT.

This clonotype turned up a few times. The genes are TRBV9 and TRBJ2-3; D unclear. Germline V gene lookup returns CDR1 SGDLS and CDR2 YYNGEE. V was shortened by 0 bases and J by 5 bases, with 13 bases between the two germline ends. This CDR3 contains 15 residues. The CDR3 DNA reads TGTGCCAGCAGCGTAGGGGGAATGCGGCAAGATACGCAGTATTTT. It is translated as CASSVGGMRQDTQYF. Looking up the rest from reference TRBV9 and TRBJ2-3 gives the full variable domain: DSGVTQTPKHLITATGQRVTLRCSPRSGDLSVYWYQQSLDQGLQFLIQYYNGEERAKGNILERFSAQQFPDLHSELNLSSLELGDSALYFCASSVGGMRQDTQYFGPGTRLTVL.

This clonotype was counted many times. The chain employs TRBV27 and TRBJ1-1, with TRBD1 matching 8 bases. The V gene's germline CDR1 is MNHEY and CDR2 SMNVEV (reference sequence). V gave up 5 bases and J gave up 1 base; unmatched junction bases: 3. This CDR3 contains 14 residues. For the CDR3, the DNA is TGTGCCAGCAGTCGGACAGGGCCGAACACTGAAGCTTTCTTT. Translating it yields CASSRTGPNTEAFF.